The 28 T cell receptor beta chains below were found in one sample sequenced in a study of blood T cells in healthy people across ages. A second PCR of roughly 7 to 11 cycles used a sample-barcoded 5' primer and a J-beta primer mix. TCRdb reanalysed the 5' RACE reads using MiXCR and keeps one entry per CDR3 protein. The repertoire holds about 1.7 million distinct CDR3 sequences, with roughly 28% as singletons. Material: blood. These receptors originate from a woman in her 30s in good health.

The J gene is TRBJ2-5, the V gene TRBV5-1; 7 bases map to TRBD1. Germline V gene sequence: CDR1 SGHRS, CDR2 YFSETQ. With V trimmed by 0 bases and J by 1 base, 6 bases remained unmatched. The CDR3 totals 16 residues. CDR3 in amino acids: CASSLEGADPQETQYF. As DNA, the CDR3 is TGCGCCAGCAGCTTGGAGGGGGCAGACCCCCAAGAGACCCAGTACTTC.

This clonotype was found a few times. This chain connects TRBV30 to TRBJ1-1, with D possibly matching TRBD1 (5 bases). Trimming cost V 5 bases and J 6 bases, with 10 bases left between them. The CDR3 is made up of 11 amino acids. Germline CDR1 GTSNPN, CDR2 SVGIG (reference sequence). In DNA form, the CDR3 reads TGTGCCTGGGACGGGGGTCCTGAAGCTTTCTTT. It codes for CAWDGGPEAFF.

In this sample, this clonotype turned up a few times. The chain couples TRBV7-3 to TRBJ2-3, with 9 bases fitting TRBD2. Germline CDR1 and CDR2: SGHTA and FQGTGA. With 2 bases clipped from V and 5 bases from J, the junction kept 8 bases outside the gene matches. This CDR3 is 16 amino acids long. CDR3 DNA sequence: TGTGCCAGCAGCTTAGCGGCGGGGGGGCCGAGAGATACGCAGTATTTT. Protein sequence: CASSLAAGGPRDTQYF.

To note about this clonotype: Given a much more abundant clone one base away, this may be a read error. The chain has TRBV4-1 and TRBJ2-4; possibly TRBD1 for D (5 bases). Trimming removed 2 bases from V and 6 bases from J, with 14 bases in between. The CDR3 extends over 15 amino acids. The V gene's germline CDR1 is MGHRA and CDR2 YSYEKL. The CDR3 bases are TGCGCCAGCAGCCAACGAACCGCCCAGGGAAACATTCAGTACTTC. It codes for CASSQRTAQGNIQYF.

Ten or more counts support this clonotype. The chain joins TRBV20-1 to TRBJ2-7; TRBD1 or TRBD2 may be the D gene (6 bases each). Germline assignment: CDR1 DFQATT and CDR2 SNEGSKA (reference sequence). The CDR3 contains 15 residues. V was cut by 3 bases and J by 0 bases, with 15 bases left in between. This CDR3 is CSASNPGAVSYEQYF. The CDR3 nucleotides read TGCAGTGCTAGTAATCCGGGGGCTGTCTCCTACGAGCAGTACTTC.

This clonotype was counted only a few times. J is TRBJ2-3 and V is TRBV6-1; no reliable D call. This CDR3 contains 14 residues. Trimming left V 3 bases short and J 5 bases short, with 12 bases between. Germline lookup yields CDR1 MNHNS and CDR2 SASEGT. CDR3 DNA sequence: TGTGCCAGCAGTGACTCCGAATGGGGAGATACGCAGTATTTT. Amino acids: CASSDSEWGDTQYF.

Note on this clonotype: An end of the junction differs from the germline gene, which may be a read error. The chain has TRBV3-1 and TRBJ2-7; D is undetermined. This CDR3 is 12 amino acids long. Germline V gene data show CDR1 as LGHDT and CDR2 as YNNKEL (reference sequence). The CDR3 here is CASSQESHDQYF. DNA of the CDR3: TGTGCCAGCAGCCAAGAATCCCACGATCAGTACTTC.

Comments on this clonotype: This may be a read error, as it is one base from a much larger clone. The chain carries TRBV7-6 and TRBJ1-6; D may be TRBD1 (6 bases). This CDR3 has 15 amino acids. Germline CDR1 SGHVS, CDR2 FNYEAQ. The CDR3 sequence is CASSLADRIGSPLYF. CDR3 in DNA: TGTGCCAGCAGCTTAGCGGACAGAATCGGCTCACCCCTCTACTTT.

This clonotype was counted ten times or more. One end of the junction varies from germline; a read error may be responsible. The V and J genes are TRBV5-1 and TRBJ2-1, with TRBD2 matching 7 bases. The CDR3 totals 15 residues. Germline V lookup: CDR1 SGHRS, CDR2 YFSETQ. The CDR3, as DNA: TGTGCCAGCAGTTTTACTAGCGCCTCCTACAATGAGCAGTTCTTC. It specifies CASSFTSASYNEQFF.

The V gene is TRBV6-2 or TRBV6-3, the J gene TRBJ2-3; the match to TRBD2 covers 7 bases. The V gene's germline CDR1 is MNHEY and CDR2 SVGEGT. V was pared by 2 bases and J by 1 base, with 6 bases of the junction left unmatched. The CDR3 sequence is 16 residues long. CDR3 DNA: TGTGCCAGCAGTTACGGTTTGCGGGAGCGCACAGATACGCAGTATTTT. Translating it yields CASSYGLRERTDTQYF.

There are many counts of this clonotype. The rearrangement links TRBV2 to TRBJ2-5; no clear D. Deletions cut 0 bases from V and 5 bases from J, with 10 bases between. Germline V gives CDR1 SNHLY, CDR2 FYNNEI. There are 14 residues in the CDR3. In DNA form, the CDR3 reads TGTGCCAGCAGTGAAGCGCCAGGTCGGGAGACCCAGTACTTC. The encoded protein is CASSEAPGRETQYF.

V usage is TRBV6-6 and J usage is TRBJ1-2; D is possibly TRBD1 (6 bases). V was clipped by 6 bases and J by 4 bases, with 21 bases between them. Germline values: CDR1 MNHNY, CDR2 SVGAGI (reference sequence). The CDR3 runs 16 residues. CDR3 nucleotides: TGTGCCAGCAGAACCGGGACGGGACAATCCTCCTATGGCTACACCTTC. Amino acids: CASRTGTGQSSYGYTF.

This rearrangement joins TRBV12-3 or TRBV12-4 to TRBJ2-1, with D perhaps matching TRBD2 (6 bases). Between the trimmed V and J ends, which lost 3 bases and 13 bases, there was a span of 13 bases. The CDR3 contains 12 residues. This CDR3 is CASSFVRGIQFF. CDR3 DNA sequence: TGTGCCAGCAGTTTTGTTCGCGGGATACAGTTCTTC.

The V gene is TRBV7-2, the J gene TRBJ2-1, with TRBD2 matching 7 bases. The CDR3 consists of 15 residues. Germline assignment: CDR1 SGHTA and CDR2 FQGNSA. Trimming took 6 bases from V and 0 from J; bases not matched to a gene: 5. CDR3 coding DNA: TGTGCCAGCAGATGGGGGGGAAGCTCCTACAATGAGCAGTTCTTC. Its translation: CASRWGGSSYNEQFF.

The J gene is TRBJ1-2, the V gene TRBV6-6; tentative D call: TRBD1 (6 bases). Germline values: CDR1 MNHNY, CDR2 SVGAGI (reference sequence). V was trimmed by 9 bases and J by 5 bases, leaving 19 bases between them. The CDR3 extends over 14 amino acids. The DNA of the CDR3 is TGTGCCAGTAGATTAGGGGGAGATCCTTATGGCTACACCTTC. Protein sequence: CASRLGGDPYGYTF.

The gene calls are TRBV6-5 and TRBJ1-4, with 8 positions matching TRBD1. Germline lookup yields CDR1 MNHEY and CDR2 SVGAGI. The trim removed 0 bases at V and 10 bases at J, leaving 7 bases unmatched. The CDR3 spans 15 residues. DNA of the CDR3: TGTGCCAGCAGTTACTCCCAGACAGGGGTGAGAAAACTGTTTTTT. Translating gives CASSYSQTGVRKLFF.

This clonotype was recorded at least ten times. The V and J genes are TRBV6-5 and TRBJ1-1, with TRBD1 identical over 9 bases. Germline CDR1 reads MNHEY; CDR2 reads SVGAGI. J gave up 3 bases and V 6 bases, and 5 bases lay outside the gene matches. The CDR3 is 14 residues long. The CDR3 is CASSHRTGDTEAFF. The CDR3 DNA is TGTGCCAGCAGCCATAGGACAGGGGACACTGAAGCTTTCTTT.

The chain carries TRBV7-9 and TRBJ1-2; D is possibly TRBD1 (5 bases). The CDR3 is 15 amino acids. Trimming took off 3 bases at V and 0 bases at J, with 11 bases between the two ends. Looked up from germline, CDR1 is SEHNR and CDR2 is FQNEAQ (reference sequence). CDR3 in DNA: TGTGCCAGCAGCTTGGAGGGGCCCGCTAACTATGGCTACACCTTC. This codes for CASSLEGPANYGYTF.

The chain links TRBV14 to TRBJ1-4; no reliable D call. Germline V lookup: CDR1 SGHDN, CDR2 FVKESK. There are 16 residues in the CDR3. Trimming stripped 0 bases from V and 8 bases from J, with 16 bases between. This chain's CDR3 is CASSQERSRLPEKLFF. Written as DNA, the CDR3 is TGTGCCAGCAGCCAAGAAAGGTCCCGCCTACCCGAAAAACTGTTTTTT.

The CDR3: CASSQQGNTGELFF. In DNA form, the CDR3 reads TGTGCCAGCAGCCAACAGGGGAACACCGGGGAGCTGTTTTTT. The V gene is TRBV12-3 or TRBV12-4, the J gene TRBJ2-2; D is perhaps TRBD1 (6 bases). V shed 6 bases and J shed 1 base, with 9 bases lying between them. The CDR3 runs 14 residues.

This clonotype is a singleton in its sample. This chain connects TRBV7-6 to TRBJ2-7; 7 bases line up with TRBD2. The CDR3 sequence is 15 residues long. Unmatched junction bases numbered 6, after V lost 3 bases and J lost 1 base. The germline V gene has CDR1 SGHVS and CDR2 FNYEAQ. The CDR3 protein is CASSLPPGGSYEQYF. The CDR3, as DNA: TGTGCCAGCAGCTTGCCTCCCGGGGGGTCCTACGAGCAGTACTTC.

This clonotype has more than one count but fewer than ten. The genes are TRBV25-1 and TRBJ2-1, with TRBD1 identical over 12 bases. Germline assignment: CDR1 MGHDK and CDR2 SYGVNS. The ends lost 1 base at V and 7 bases at J; junction bases unmatched: 5. The CDR3 runs to 16 residues. The CDR3 region has the DNA TGTGCCAGCAGTGAATTCGGGACAGGGGGCCTAAATGAGCAGTTCTTC. This codes for CASSEFGTGGLNEQFF.

The rearrangement uses TRBV5-6 and TRBJ1-2, with D hard to call. Trimming shortened V by 6 bases and J by 0 bases, and 21 bases separated the two germline ends. CDR3 length: 17 amino acids. Germline CDR1 is SGHDT and CDR2 is YYEEEE. The DNA of the CDR3 is TGTGCCAGCACCTCGTCAGGCATTTCGGAGACTAACTATGGCTACACCTTC. Translation gives CASTSSGISETNYGYTF.

In this sample, this clonotype turned up many times. The V call is TRBV20-1, the J call TRBJ1-1; D remains unclear. Looked up from germline, CDR1 is DFQATT and CDR2 is SNEGSKA (reference sequence). The CDR3 consists of 11 residues. The V end lost 2 bases, the J end lost 3 bases, and 4 bases lay between the germline ends. The CDR3 sequence: CSARKDTEAFF. In nucleotides, the CDR3 is TGCAGTGCTAGAAAAGACACTGAAGCTTTCTTT.

This clonotype was observed a handful of times. The chain recombines TRBV7-9 with TRBJ2-1; TRBD2 is a possible D gene (7 bases). Germline CDR1 reads SEHNR; CDR2 reads FQNEAQ (reference sequence). V lost 8 bases and J 5 bases, leaving 13 bases between the germline ends. The CDR3 spans 13 residues. The CDR3 loop reads CASLRGPNNEQFF. The CDR3 nucleotides read TGTGCCAGCCTGCGGGGGCCCAACAATGAGCAGTTCTTC.

This clonotype was counted many times. V usage is TRBV28 and J usage is TRBJ1-2, with a weak D call TRBD1 (6 bases). Looked up from germline, CDR1 is MDHEN and CDR2 is SYDVKM. The CDR3 is 12 amino acids. V was trimmed by 8 bases and J by 8 bases, leaving 15 bases between them. CDR3 DNA sequence: TGTGCCAGCGAGAGGGGGACATACGGCTACACCTTC. Protein product: CASERGTYGYTF.

This clonotype has just a few counts. This chain connects TRBV7-2 to TRBJ2-1; no clear D. The CDR3 has 12 residues. V lost 0 bases and J lost 7, with 4 bases in between. Germline assignment: CDR1 SGHTA and CDR2 FQGNSA. The CDR3 spells CASSLAKNEQFF. CDR3 bases: TGTGCCAGCAGCTTAGCGAAGAATGAGCAGTTCTTC. The variable domain in full, with the rest retrieved from reference TRBV7-2 and TRBJ2-1, is GAGVSQSPSNKVTEKGKDVELRCDPISGHTALYWYRQSLGQGLEFLIYFQGNSAPDKSGLPSDRFSAERTGGSVSTLTIQRTQQEDSAVYLCASSLAKNEQFFGPGTRLTVL.

V gene TRBV5-6 combines with J gene TRBJ2-3, with 7 bases lining up with TRBD2. The CDR3 totals 15 residues. Trimming cost V 0 bases and J 5 bases; bases outside gene matches: 6. Germline V lookup: CDR1 SGHDT, CDR2 YYEEEE. The CDR3 DNA reads as TGTGCCAGCAGCTTGGCCAGGGAGCGGGAAGATACGCAGTATTTT. Amino acids: CASSLAREREDTQYF.